These 5 T cell receptor beta chains were all obtained from the same sample, sequenced in a study of T-cell memory formation after mild COVID-19. TCRdb reanalysed the 5' RACE reads using MiXCR and keeps one entry per CDR3 protein. The table records 120,000 to 150,000 distinct CDR3 sequences, about 5.5% of them present only once. Specimen: PBMCs or a T cell subset sorted from them (not recorded which). The source is an adult woman who had mild COVID-19 (a few samples of this study predate the infection). Cell type and time point are not known.

This clonotype was observed many times. The rearrangement uses TRBV5-6 and TRBJ2-7, with no clear D. This CDR3 region has 15 residues. Germline V CDR1 and CDR2: SGHDT, YYEEEE. The germline V and J ends were trimmed by 1 base and 0 bases, with 11 bases remaining between them. In DNA form, the CDR3 reads TGTGCCAGCAGCTTGATAGCTACCTCCTCCTACGAGCAGTACTTC. Residues: CASSLIATSSYEQYF.

This clonotype was detected many times. This sequence joins TRBV7-9 and TRBJ1-5; D is possibly TRBD1 (6 bases). CDR1 SEHNR and CDR2 FQNEAQ come from the germline V gene (reference sequence). Deletions cut 4 bases from V and 4 bases from J, with 11 bases between. CDR3 length equals 14 residues. Here the CDR3 DNA reads TGTGCCAGCAGCTGGGGAGGGGGGAATCAGCCCCAGCATTTT. Translated: CASSWGGGNQPQHF.

This clonotype was counted ten times or more. This chain links TRBV7-2 with TRBJ2-5, with D possibly being TRBD1 (6 bases). The V and J ends lost 2 bases and 4 bases respectively, with 14 bases between them. The CDR3 loop spans 15 amino acids. CDR1 is SGHTA, CDR2 FQGNSA, per germline. CDR3 bases: TGTGCCAGCAGCTTAACTACAGGGTCGCGAGAGACCCAGTACTTC. As protein: CASSLTTGSRETQYF.

At least ten counts were recorded for this clonotype. V is TRBV12-3 or TRBV12-4 and J is TRBJ2-7; D is possibly TRBD2 (6 bases). V was cut by 3 bases and J by 2 bases, with 14 bases left in between. The CDR3 covers 15 residues. This CDR3 reads CASSFRDSSTYEQYF. As DNA, the CDR3 is TGTGCCAGCAGTTTTCGGGACTCCTCAACCTACGAGCAGTACTTC.

This clonotype was detected many times. The rearrangement uses TRBV6-2 or TRBV6-3 and TRBJ2-7, with D perhaps matching TRBD1 (6 bases). Per the germline V gene, CDR1 is MNHEY and CDR2 is SVGEGT. The CDR3 runs 12 residues. Trimming cost V 5 bases and J 4 bases, with 9 bases left between them. CDR3 sequence (DNA): TGTGCCAGCAGTCAACAGGGTTACGAGCAGTACTTC. This gives the protein CASSQQGYEQYF.